Listed here is a single T cell receptor (beta chain). The sample belongs to a study of blood T cell repertoires in COVID-19. Germline V CDR1 and CDR2: MNHEY, SMNVEV (reference sequence). The CDR3 loop spans 17 amino acids. V was clipped by 10 bases and J by 0 bases, with 23 bases between them. Original processing notes: Reference gene primer amplification gave nucleated cell count estimates. The assay was immunoSEQ multiplex PCR, and TCRdb's table has in-frame clones only and misses some. V and J calls plus clone size are reproduced from that table; the DNA served to infer D and trimming. The table shows 200,000 to 300,000 clones, with around 90% occurring only once.

This chain uses TRBV27 with TRBJ2-3; TRBD1 might be the D (6 bases). The sample consisted of peripheral blood. This TCR came from a man aged 25 to 45 with COVID-19, enrolled during active disease. The CDR3 region has the DNA TGTGCCACTAAATATCGACCAACAGGGATAAGCACAGATACGCAGTATTTT. This encodes CATKYRPTGISTDTQYF.